This TCR beta chain is drawn from a study of cytomegalovirus exposure and HLA in healthy donors. CDR1 is SGHNT, CDR2 YYREEE, per germline (reference sequence). Trimming took 1 base from V and 6 from J, leaving 11 bases between them. The CDR3 is 14 residues long. Comments on this clone: Its antigen is not identified.

These donors counted as nominally healthy when sampled, but unrecorded immune exposures were likely. The primer mix had 60 Vbeta and 13 Jbeta primers. Method: immunoSEQ multiplex PCR; TCRdb's copy keeps in-frame clones and lacks some. The sample records roughly 73,000 clones, around 75% being singletons. General observations from the study: No immune exposure information besides CMV serostatus was available. A later analysis, which compared TCR beta chains of equal frequency, found the HLA-associated ones more clonally expanded.

The gene calls are TRBV5-4 and TRBJ2-1; D uncertain. This clonotype was obtained from a man between 65 and 80 years old in good health and CMV-seronegative. The sequenced sample consisted of PBMCs. DNA of the CDR3: TGTGCCAGCAGCTTGATAACCGAGGCCAATGAGCAGTTCTTC. Its translation is CASSLITEANEQFF.